This T cell receptor (beta chain) stems from a study of blood T cell repertoires in COVID-19. Study overall: Samples taken during acute and convalescent COVID-19 were collected in the United States, Italy and Spain. PBMCs, B-cell-depleted T cells, or T cells provided the cDNA or gDNA that made up the material.

The authors' processing: Cell counts per sample came from amplifying reference gene primers. The method was immunoSEQ multiplex PCR; TCRdb's version includes in-frame clones alone and lacks a portion of them. The V and J calls and clone size come from that table; D and trimming were worked out from the DNA. This sample carries 99,000 or so clones, roughly 82% of them seen once, and the ten largest clones take 4.5% to 5.5%. The germline V gene encodes CDR1 LNHDA and CDR2 SQIVND (reference sequence). With V trimmed by 7 bases and J by 1 base, 7 bases remained unmatched. The CDR3 runs 14 residues. The rearrangement joins TRBV19 to TRBJ2-7; 7 nucleotides line up with TRBD2. The clonotype originates from a man in his sixties with acute or convalescent COVID-19. The sample was peripheral blood. The CDR3 loop is CASTDRGGSYEQYF. In DNA form, the CDR3 reads TGTGCCAGTACAGATCGGGGAGGGTCCTACGAGCAGTACTTC. The full variable domain, completed using reference TRBV19 and TRBJ2-7, is DGGITQSPKYLFRKEGQNVTLSCEQNLNHDAMYWYRQDPGQGLRLIYYSQIVNDFQKGDIAEGYSVSREKKESFPLTVTSAQKNPTAFYLCASTDRGGSYEQYFGPGTRLTVT.